These 27 T cell receptor beta chains originate from one sample sequenced in a study of blood T cell repertoires in COVID-19. Produced via immunoSEQ multiplex PCR; TCRdb's table is partial and in-frame only. The sample includes roughly 70,000 clones, about 86% seen only once; the top ten take about 5%. Sequenced input: peripheral blood. The source is a woman aged 55-70 years with acute or convalescent COVID-19.

The chain employs TRBV2 and TRBJ1-3; D call uncertain. V was shortened by 3 bases and J by 9 bases, with 18 bases between the two germline ends. Germline loops: CDR1 SNHLY, CDR2 FYNNEI. CDR3 length equals 15 residues. Written as DNA, the CDR3 is TGTGCCAGCAGTGACGCGGCCCTTGCCCGGGTCACCATATATTTT. Translation gives CASSDAALARVTIYF. The variable domain in full, with the rest retrieved from reference TRBV2 and TRBJ1-3, is EPEVTQTPSHQVTQMGQEVILRCVPISNHLYFYWYRQILGQKVEFLVSFYNNEISEKSEIFDDQFSVERPDGSNFTLKIRSTKLEDSAMYFCASSDAALARVTIYFGEGSWLTVV.

The table lists this clone with a few counts. The chain joins TRBV6-6 to TRBJ1-1, with D perhaps matching TRBD1 (6 bases). The CDR3 consists of 13 residues. The V and J ends lost 2 bases and 5 bases respectively, with 9 bases between them. In germline, CDR1 is MNHNY, CDR2 SVGAGI (reference sequence). Here the CDR3 DNA reads TGTGCCAGCAGTTACGAGGGGGGGACTGAAGCTTTCTTT. The encoded protein is CASSYEGGTEAFF.

This chain connects TRBV19 to TRBJ2-1, with 8 bases matching TRBD2. J gave up 3 bases and V 7 bases, and 5 bases lay outside the gene matches. The CDR3 loop spans 14 amino acids. Germline V gene sequence: CDR1 LNHDA, CDR2 SQIVND (reference sequence). The CDR3 loop is CASKGRGVYNEQFF. The DNA for the CDR3 is TGTGCCAGTAAGGGGCGGGGGGTCTACAATGAGCAGTTCTTC.

The rearrangement uses TRBV5-1 and TRBJ2-6; perhaps TRBD1 as D (6 bases). The CDR3 sequence is 17 residues long. Germline V CDR1 and CDR2: SGHRS, YFSETQ. V dropped 4 bases and J dropped 4 bases, with 18 bases sitting between them. The CDR3 is CASSPTGSSTGANVLTF. The CDR3 DNA reads TGCGCCAGCAGCCCTACAGGGTCATCCACCGGGGCCAACGTCCTGACTTTC.

The chain carries TRBV4-1 and TRBJ1-2; 7 nucleotides match TRBD1. The CDR3 is 17 amino acids. V lost 0 bases, J lost 0 bases, and 7 bases stayed unmatched. Germline values: CDR1 MGHRA, CDR2 YSYEKL. CDR3 protein: CASSQEDRYAANYGYTF. The CDR3 bases are TGCGCCAGCAGCCAAGAGGACAGGTACGCAGCTAACTATGGCTACACCTTC.

This clone appeared a few times. The rearrangement links TRBV2 to TRBJ1-4; 7 nucleotides match TRBD1. CDR3 length: 17 residues. Germline CDR1 is SNHLY and CDR2 is FYNNEI. With 8 bases clipped from V and 8 bases from J, the junction kept 20 bases outside the gene matches. For the CDR3, the DNA is TGTGCCAGCCTGGACAGGACCCACGTACTAGGTGACGAAAAACTGTTTTTT. It encodes CASLDRTHVLGDEKLFF.

CDR3 sequence: CACGGGGHEQFF. CDR3 nucleotide sequence: TGTGCCTGTGGCGGGGGGGGCCATGAGCAGTTCTTC. The chain carries TRBV5-4 and TRBJ2-1; 9 bases map to TRBD2. Germline V lookup: CDR1 SGHNT, CDR2 YYREEE (reference sequence). The CDR3 loop spans 12 amino acids. V was clipped by 10 bases and J by 8 bases; unmatched bases: 7.

This chain joins TRBV2 and TRBJ1-1; unclear D gene. V was cut by 0 bases and J by 1 base, with 9 bases left in between. The CDR3 runs 15 residues. In germline, CDR1 is SNHLY, CDR2 FYNNEI. The CDR3 bases are TGTGCCAGCAGTGAAGCGCGCGGAGAGAACACTGAAGCTTTCTTT. Translation: CASSEARGENTEAFF.

In DNA form, the CDR3 reads TGTGCCAGCAGCCCCTCAGGGGAGAACTCTGGGGCCAACGTCCTGACTTTC. It is translated as CASSPSGENSGANVLTF. This chain uses TRBV6-4 with TRBJ2-6; D might be TRBD1 (6 bases). This CDR3 comprises 17 residues. The ends were cut back, 6 bases at V and 0 bases at J, with 15 bases in the middle. Germline CDR1 reads MRHNA; CDR2 reads SNTAGT.

V usage is TRBV5-6 and J usage is TRBJ2-7; 7 nucleotides agree with TRBD1. Germline CDR1 and CDR2: SGHDT and YYEEEE. V shed 1 base and J 4 bases; nucleotides not matched to a gene: 8. The CDR3 is 15 residues long. The CDR3 spells CASSLFGDSLYEQYF. CDR3 DNA sequence: TGTGCCAGCAGCTTGTTCGGGGACAGCTTGTACGAGCAGTACTTC.

The V gene is TRBV4-1, the J gene TRBJ2-7; D perhaps matches TRBD1 (5 bases). The CDR3 is 15 residues long. The germline gives CDR1 MGHRA, CDR2 YSYEKL. The germline V and J ends were trimmed by 2 bases and 3 bases, with 14 bases remaining between them. The chain's CDR3 is CASSQKGTDSYEQYF. The CDR3 DNA reads as TGCGCCAGCAGCCAAAAAGGCACCGACAGCTACGAGCAGTACTTC.

This chain uses TRBV10-1 with TRBJ2-2, with D uncertain. The V end was cut by 0 bases, the J end by 13 bases, with 9 bases between. Germline V gene data show CDR1 as WNHNN and CDR2 as SYGVQD (reference sequence). The CDR3 contains 12 residues. In DNA form, the CDR3 reads TGCGCCAGCAGTGAGTCTAGCACGAGGCTGTTTTTT. As protein: CASSESSTRLFF.

The table lists this clone with a count of one. This chain links TRBV3-1 (or the pseudogene TRBV3-2) with TRBJ1-2; tentatively, D is TRBD1 (5 bases). This CDR3 has 13 amino acids. Trimming took 7 bases from V and 4 from J, leaving 13 bases between them. Per germline, CDR1 LGHDT and CDR2 YNNKEL (reference sequence). Here the CDR3 reads CASNPGGTYGYTF. Written as DNA, the CDR3 is TGTGCCAGCAATCCGGGGGGGACCTATGGCTACACCTTC.

V usage is TRBV20-1 and J usage is TRBJ1-2; a weak D match, TRBD1 (6 bases). Germline CDR1 reads DFQATT; CDR2 reads SNEGSKA (reference sequence). The V gene lost 7 bases and the J gene lost 7 bases, with 10 bases spanning the gap. The CDR3 sequence is 10 residues long. The CDR3 nucleotides are TGCAGTGTACAGGGCATTGGCTACACCTTC. Amino acids: CSVQGIGYTF.

This chain joins TRBV5-1 and TRBJ1-1; D remains unclear. The V end was cut by 0 bases, the J end by 4 bases, with 10 bases between. CDR1 is SGHRS and CDR2 is YFSETQ in the germline V gene. The CDR3 loop spans 14 amino acids. In DNA, the CDR3 is TGCGCCAGCAGCTTGGATCAGGCACTCACTGAAGCTTTCTTT. Encoded protein: CASSLDQALTEAFF.

With regard to this clone: Other nucleotide sequences in the sample specify the same CDR3. This chain links TRBV12-3 or TRBV12-4 with TRBJ1-1, with 8 bases identical to TRBD1. This CDR3 comprises 13 residues. V lost 3 bases, J lost 5 bases, and 2 bases stayed unmatched. The CDR3 DNA reads as TGTGCCAGCAGTTTTACAGGGGGAACTGAAGCTTTCTTT. Amino acids: CASSFTGGTEAFF.

This clone is a singleton in its sample. The chain carries TRBV19 and TRBJ1-1; 11 bases line up with TRBD1. The CDR3 loop spans 16 amino acids. The germline CDR1 and CDR2 sequences are LNHDA and SQIVND (reference sequence). V dropped 8 bases and J dropped 6; count of bases not matched to a gene: 14. The CDR3 bases are TGTGCCAGTGCGATCCCCCCAGGACAGGGGGCGGCTGAAGCTTTCTTT. This codes for CASAIPPGQGAAEAFF. Filled out from reference TRBV19 and TRBJ1-1, the complete variable domain reads DGGITQSPKYLFRKEGQNVTLSCEQNLNHDAMYWYRQDPGQGLRLIYYSQIVNDFQKGDIAEGYSVSREKKESFPLTVTSAQKNPTAFYLCASAIPPGQGAAEAFFGQGTRLTVV.

The V call is TRBV11-2, the J call TRBJ1-4; D is perhaps TRBD1 (5 bases). This CDR3 has 14 amino acids. Germline V gene sequence: CDR1 SGHAT, CDR2 FQNNGV. The ends were cut back, 7 bases at V and 11 bases at J, with 20 bases in the middle. DNA for the CDR3: TGTGCCAGCACCCCTAACTCAAGTGGGGGGAAACTGTTTTTT. Protein sequence: CASTPNSSGGKLFF.

This chain joins TRBV25-1 and TRBJ1-6; 7 nucleotides match TRBD1. Trimming at V came to 7 bases and at J to 9 bases, leaving 9 bases not matched to a gene. Germline CDR1 and CDR2: MGHDK and SYGVNS. CDR3 length: 14 amino acids. The CDR3 here is CASNQRGQGSPLHF. The CDR3 nucleotides are TGTGCCAGCAATCAGAGGGGGCAGGGTTCACCCCTCCACTTT.

This clone was counted only a few times. Different DNA sequences within this sample yield the same CDR3. The J gene is TRBJ2-7, the V gene TRBV5-1; 9 positions match TRBD1. V was clipped by 4 bases and J by 3 bases; unmatched bases: 8. Germline values: CDR1 SGHRS, CDR2 YFSETQ. CDR3 length: 15 residues. DNA of the CDR3: TGCGCCAGCAGCCCTGGCGGGACAGGGATCTACGAGCAGTACTTC. It yields the protein CASSPGGTGIYEQYF. The variable domain in full, with the rest retrieved from reference TRBV5-1 and TRBJ2-7, is KAGVTQTPRYLIKTRGQQVTLSCSPISGHRSVSWYQQTPGQGLQFLFEYFSETQRNKGNFPGRFSGRQFSNSRSEMNVSTLELGDSALYLCASSPGGTGIYEQYFGPGTRLTVT.

The rearrangement joins TRBV2 to TRBJ1-6; 7 bases match TRBD1. Germline loops: CDR1 SNHLY, CDR2 FYNNEI. The CDR3 has 14 amino acids. The V segment lost 4 bases and the J segment 3 bases; nucleotides outside the gene matches: 0. CDR3 in amino acids: CASSGTGYNSPLHF. As DNA, the CDR3 is TGTGCCAGCAGTGGGACAGGCTATAATTCACCCCTCCACTTT.

The chain employs TRBV11-2 and TRBJ2-3, with TRBD2 as a possible D gene (5 bases). Germline assignment: CDR1 SGHAT and CDR2 FQNNGV. The CDR3 runs 13 residues. V lost 7 bases and J 1 base, leaving 9 bases between the germline ends. The chain's CDR3 is CASTPGGTDTQYF. CDR3 coding DNA: TGTGCCAGCACCCCCGGGGGCACAGATACGCAGTATTTT.

This sequence joins TRBV27 and TRBJ2-7; TRBD1 aligns across 9 bases. The junction had 6 bases not matched to a gene; V was cut back by 0 bases and J by 3 bases. The CDR3 runs to 16 residues. The germline gives CDR1 MNHEY, CDR2 SMNVEV (reference sequence). The CDR3 sequence: CASSLSTGGLLYEQYF. DNA for the CDR3: TGTGCCAGCAGTTTATCGACAGGGGGGCTCCTCTACGAGCAGTACTTC.

The chain is built from TRBV5-4 and TRBJ1-2, with 7 bases that match TRBD1. V lost 4 bases, J lost 7 bases, and 19 bases stayed unmatched. The germline V gene has CDR1 SGHNT and CDR2 YYREEE (reference sequence). The CDR3 loop spans 17 amino acids. The CDR3 sequence is CASSTPNRGAEVGGYTF. CDR3 in DNA: TGTGCCAGCAGCACCCCAAACAGGGGCGCAGAGGTGGGTGGCTACACCTTC.

This clone came up a few times. The CDR3 protein is CASRTSGGGDTQYF. The CDR3 DNA follows: TGTGCCAGTAGGACTAGCGGGGGAGGAGATACGCAGTATTTT. The V gene is TRBV19, the J gene TRBJ2-3; TRBD2 matches 12 bases. V lost 6 bases to trimming and J lost 5 bases; unmatched junction nucleotides: 3. Germline V gene data show CDR1 as LNHDA and CDR2 as SQIVND (reference sequence). The CDR3 is made up of 14 amino acids.

This chain uses TRBV4-1 with TRBJ2-7, with 9 bases identical to TRBD2. The germline V gene has CDR1 MGHRA and CDR2 YSYEKL. The trim removed 1 base at V and 4 bases at J, leaving 8 bases unmatched. CDR3 length: 16 amino acids. CDR3 sequence (DNA): TGCGCCAGCAGCCAAGGGTCGGGACTAGCTAGATACGAGCAGTACTTC. This gives the protein CASSQGSGLARYEQYF.

This clone has only a few counts. This chain uses TRBV6-5 with TRBJ2-5; 9 bases map to TRBD2. The CDR3 length is 15 residues. Looked up from germline, CDR1 is MNHEY and CDR2 is SVGAGI. V lost 2 bases, J lost 5 bases, and 6 bases stayed unmatched. CDR3 residues: CASSYGLAGSETQYF. DNA for the CDR3: TGTGCCAGCAGTTACGGGCTAGCGGGGTCGGAGACCCAGTACTTC.